These T cell receptor beta chains were read from a single sample in a study of cytomegalovirus exposure and HLA in healthy donors. This table comes from immunoSEQ multiplex PCR, and its TCRdb copy is limited to in-frame clones, with some not included. Of about 160,000 clones listed, approximately 78% were seen once; the top ten hold approximately 8%. The sample comprised PBMCs. These receptors came from a male donor in good health and CMV-seropositive. The CDR3 runs from the conserved cysteine through the conserved F or W. The D gene is left open where the match is weak. Expanded clones are given a class, and other clones once, few, many or no size at all.

V: TRBV6-6
J: TRBJ1-2
D: .
size: .
CDR3: CASSYADSKGGYTF
DNA: TGTGCCAGCAGTTACGCGGACAGTAAAGGTGGCTACACCTTC

V: TRBV7-2
J: TRBJ2-5
D: TRBD1
size: .
CDR3: CASSLGTGGLGYQETQYF
DNA: TGTGCCAGCAGCTTAGGGACAGGGGGCCTTGGGTACCAAGAGACCCAGTACTTC

V: TRBV29-1
J: TRBJ2-2
D: TRBD2
size: .
CDR3: CSVERREGNPPGTGELFF
DNA: TGCAGCGTTGAAAGGAGGGAGGGGAACCCCCCGGGGACCGGGGAGCTGTTTTTT

V: TRBV6-1
J: TRBJ2-7
D: TRBD1
size: once
CDR3: CASTPGQPLYEQYF
DNA: TGTGCCAGCACTCCGGGACAGCCTCTCTACGAGCAGTACTTC

V: TRBV27
J: TRBJ1-4
D: TRBD1
size: .
CDR3: CASSLQGANEKLFF
DNA: TGTGCCAGCAGTTTACAGGGGGCAAATGAAAAACTGTTCTTT

V: TRBV7-2
J: TRBJ2-1
D: TRBD2
size: .
CDR3: CASSLSGGNEQFF
DNA: TGTGCCAGCAGCTTGTCGGGGGGCAATGAGCAGTTCTTC

V: TRBV6-1
J: TRBJ2-5
D: TRBD1
size: .
CDR3: CASRKDRDQTQYF
DNA: TGTGCCAGCAGAAAGGACAGGGATCAGACCCAGTACTTC

V: TRBV27
J: TRBJ1-1
D: .
size: .
CDR3: CASRQFPLGQSGTEAFF
DNA: TGTGCCAGCAGACAATTCCCCTTGGGACAATCCGGCACTGAAGCTTTCTTT

V: TRBV5-4
J: TRBJ2-1
D: TRBD2
size: few
CDR3: CASSLSPSGLDEQFF
DNA: TGTGCCAGCAGCTTGTCACCTAGCGGGCTCGATGAGCAGTTCTTC

V: TRBV27
J: TRBJ2-2
D: .
size: .
CDR3: CASSLLDSAKAGELFF
DNA: TGTGCCAGCAGTTTACTGGACAGCGCCAAGGCCGGGGAGCTGTTTTTT

V: TRBV13
J: TRBJ2-7
D: TRBD1
size: few
CDR3: CASSLRSLGQQTYEQYF
DNA: TGTGCCAGCAGCTTAAGGTCCTTGGGACAGCAGACCTACGAGCAGTACTTC

V: TRBV7-9
J: TRBJ2-3
D: .
size: .
CDR3: CASSLSRGDTQYF
DNA: TGTGCCAGCAGCTTAAGTCGGGGAGATACGCAGTATTTT

V: TRBV6-6
J: TRBJ1-2
D: .
size: .
CDR3: CASSLPGARANYGYTF
DNA: TGTGCCAGCAGCCTTCCAGGGGCGAGGGCTAACTATGGCTACACCTTC

V: TRBV27
J: TRBJ2-7
D: .
size: .
CDR3: CASSFVGGAYEQYF
DNA: TGTGCCAGCAGTTTCGTGGGGGGGGCTTACGAGCAGTACTTC

V: TRBV30
J: TRBJ2-7
D: .
size: .
CDR3: CAWNPGSSYEQYF
DNA: TGTGCCTGGAATCCCGGGTCCTCCTACGAGCAGTACTTC

V: TRBV5-1
J: TRBJ2-1
D: TRBD1
size: few
CDR3: CASSSHSGTGYNEQFF
DNA: TGCGCCAGCAGCTCCCATTCCGGGACAGGATACAATGAGCAGTTCTTC

V: TRBV2
J: TRBJ2-3
D: TRBD2
size: .
CDR3: CASSEGLAGADTQYF
DNA: TGTGCCAGCAGTGAGGGACTAGCGGGAGCGGATACGCAGTATTTT

V: TRBV28
J: TRBJ1-4
D: TRBD1
size: .
CDR3: CASSRYPQGAGEKLFF
DNA: TGTGCCAGCAGTCGATACCCACAGGGGGCTGGTGAAAAACTGTTTTTT

V: TRBV18
J: TRBJ1-1
D: .
size: .
CDR3: CASSPYRPAGQVATEAFF
DNA: TGTGCCAGCTCACCCTATAGGCCAGCAGGGCAGGTGGCCACTGAAGCTTTCTTT

V: TRBV2
J: TRBJ2-7
D: TRBD1
size: .
CDR3: CASRGPRQGQVRYEQYF
DNA: TGTGCCAGCCGAGGACCCCGACAGGGACAGGTCCGGTACGAGCAGTACTTC

V: TRBV5-4
J: TRBJ2-1
D: .
size: .
CDR3: CASSLSSGSYNEQFF
DNA: TGTGCCAGCAGCTTGAGTAGCGGATCCTACAATGAGCAGTTCTTC

V: TRBV9
J: TRBJ2-5
D: .
size: .
CDR3: CASSYNSYPWETQYF
DNA: TGTGCCAGCAGCTATAACTCCTATCCCTGGGAGACCCAGTACTTC

V: TRBV10-3
J: TRBJ2-2
D: .
size: .
CDR3: CAISESGDGELFF
DNA: TGTGCCATCAGTGAGTCGGGAGACGGGGAGCTGTTTTTT

V: TRBV5-1
J: TRBJ2-6
D: .
size: .
CDR3: CASSSLQVSGANVLTF
DNA: TGCGCCAGCAGCTCGTTGCAGGTCTCTGGGGCCAACGTCCTGACTTTC

V: TRBV7-8
J: TRBJ1-1
D: .
size: .
CDR3: CASSLDRAGLAFF
DNA: TGTGCCAGCAGCTTAGACAGGGCCGGGTTAGCTTTCTTT

V: TRBV7-2
J: TRBJ2-5
D: .
size: .
CDR3: CASSLVREQETQYF
DNA: TGTGCCAGCAGCTTAGTCAGGGAACAAGAGACCCAGTACTTC

V: TRBV4-1
J: TRBJ2-7
D: TRBD1
size: .
CDR3: CASSQAPGQGTYEQYF
DNA: TGCGCCAGCAGCCAAGCCCCGGGACAGGGAACCTACGAGCAGTACTTC

V: TRBV5-4
J: TRBJ1-2
D: .
size: .
CDR3: CASSPGLTKEGGYTF
DNA: TGTGCCAGCAGCCCGGGACTAACTAAGGAGGGTGGCTACACCTTC

V: TRBV7-8
J: TRBJ1-3
D: .
size: .
CDR3: CASSLAHLRGGQRNTIYF
DNA: TGTGCCAGCAGCTTAGCCCACCTCAGGGGCGGCCAGAGAAACACCATATATTTT

V: TRBV7-9
J: TRBJ2-5
D: TRBD1
size: few
CDR3: CASSLTTGIQETQYF
DNA: TGTGCCAGCAGCTTGACGACAGGGATACAAGAGACCCAGTACTTC

V: TRBV5-5
J: TRBJ2-7
D: .
size: .
CDR3: CASSLGELPFGQYF
DNA: TGTGCCAGCAGCTTGGGCGAACTCCCGTTTGGGCAGTACTTC

V: TRBV6-5
J: TRBJ1-1
D: .
size: .
CDR3: CATRERGRNTEAFF
DNA: TGTGCCACCCGAGAACGGGGGAGAAACACTGAAGCTTTCTTT

V: TRBV9
J: TRBJ2-7
D: TRBD1
size: .
CDR3: CASSVDRGPYEQYF
DNA: TGTGCCAGCAGCGTAGACAGGGGGCCCTACGAGCAGTACTTC

V: TRBV28
J: TRBJ2-1
D: .
size: few
CDR3: CASSSTIARYNEQFF
DNA: TGTGCCAGCAGTTCTACTATCGCCCGCTACAATGAGCAGTTCTTC

V: TRBV10-3
J: TRBJ2-7
D: TRBD1
size: .
CDR3: CAISMGQPEYEQYF
DNA: TGTGCCATCAGTATGGGACAGCCGGAGTACGAGCAGTACTTC

V: TRBV4-3
J: TRBJ1-6
D: .
size: once
CDR3: CASSQESRLNSPLHF
DNA: TGCGCCAGCAGCCAAGAATCGCGCCTTAATTCACCCCTCCACTTT

V: TRBV2
J: TRBJ1-1
D: TRBD1
size: .
CDR3: CASHRGGNTEAFF
DNA: TGTGCCAGCCACAGGGGGGGAAACACTGAAGCTTTCTTT

V: TRBV4-1
J: TRBJ1-4
D: .
size: .
CDR3: CASTPGNRNEKLFF
DNA: TGCGCCAGCACTCCAGGGAACCGTAATGAAAAACTGTTTTTT

V: TRBV7-2
J: TRBJ2-1
D: .
size: .
CDR3: CASSLATSEQFF
DNA: TGTGCCAGCAGCTTAGCGACATCAGAGCAGTTCTTC

V: TRBV28
J: TRBJ2-7
D: TRBD2
size: .
CDR3: CASSFRTSGSHYEQYF
DNA: TGTGCCAGCAGCTTCCGGACTAGCGGGAGTCACTACGAGCAGTACTTC

V: TRBV28
J: TRBJ1-5
D: .
size: .
CDR3: CASSLFGLPQHF
DNA: TGTGCCAGCAGTTTATTTGGCCTGCCCCAGCATTTT

V: TRBV7-9
J: TRBJ1-1
D: .
size: once
CDR3: CASSLEGDSEVFF
DNA: TGTGCCAGCAGCTTAGAAGGGGATTCTGAAGTTTTCTTT